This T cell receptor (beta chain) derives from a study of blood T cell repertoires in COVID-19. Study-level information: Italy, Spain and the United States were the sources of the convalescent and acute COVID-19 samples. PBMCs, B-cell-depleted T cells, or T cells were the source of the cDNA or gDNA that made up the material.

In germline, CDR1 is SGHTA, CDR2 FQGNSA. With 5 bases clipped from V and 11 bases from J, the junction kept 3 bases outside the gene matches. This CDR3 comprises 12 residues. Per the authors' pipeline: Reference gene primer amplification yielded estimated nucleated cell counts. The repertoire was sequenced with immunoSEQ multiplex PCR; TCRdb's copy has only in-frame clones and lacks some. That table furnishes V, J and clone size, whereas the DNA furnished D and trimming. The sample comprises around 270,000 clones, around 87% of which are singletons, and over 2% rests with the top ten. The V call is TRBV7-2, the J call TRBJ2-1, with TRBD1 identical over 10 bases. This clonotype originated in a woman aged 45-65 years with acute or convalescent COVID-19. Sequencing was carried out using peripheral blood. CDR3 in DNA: TGTGCCAGCAGCATGGACAGGGGGAAGCAGTTCTTC. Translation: CASSMDRGKQFF.